Listed here are 15 T cell receptor beta chains from one sample, sequenced in a study of blood T cell repertoires in COVID-19. This table comes from immunoSEQ multiplex PCR, and its TCRdb copy is limited to in-frame clones, with some not included. Here the sample spans approximately 450,000 clones, around 90% being singletons. Sequencing was performed on PBMCs or T cells enriched from blood (not recorded which). The receptors were sampled from a woman between 18 and 30 years old with acute COVID-19.

The chain recombines TRBV10-3 with TRBJ1-1, with 7 bases lining up with TRBD1. CDR1 ENHRY and CDR2 SYGVKD come from the germline V gene. The CDR3 has 14 residues. J lost 4 bases, V lost 11 bases, and 13 bases had no gene match. The CDR3 coding sequence is TGTGCCGCCGAGGAAGGCAGGGGGACCACTGAAGCTTTCTTT. This encodes CAAEEGRGTTEAFF.

The chain is built from TRBV5-6 and TRBJ1-1; 7 bases are shared with TRBD1. With 2 bases clipped from V and 3 bases from J, the junction kept 7 bases outside the gene matches. The CDR3 runs to 15 residues. Germline V CDR1 and CDR2: SGHDT, YYEEEE. CDR3: CASSFKQGRYTEAFF. Written as DNA, the CDR3 is TGTGCCAGCAGCTTTAAACAGGGGAGGTACACTGAAGCTTTCTTT.

V and J are TRBV2 and TRBJ1-6; D is possibly TRBD1 (6 bases). This CDR3 comprises 15 residues. CDR1 and CDR2 from the germline V gene are SNHLY and FYNNEI. V lost 7 bases, J lost 5 bases, and 15 bases lay in between. The CDR3 bases are TGTGCCAGCATCGGATGGGACACTAATAATTCACCCCTCCACTTT. This gives the protein CASIGWDTNNSPLHF.

V usage is TRBV27 and J usage is TRBJ2-7; D is perhaps TRBD2 (5 bases). V was trimmed by 6 bases and J by 4 bases, leaving 19 bases between them. Germline V gene sequence: CDR1 MNHEY, CDR2 SMNVEV (reference sequence). The CDR3 contains 15 residues. The CDR3 nucleotides are TGTGCCAGCAGAACTCAAGCGGCGGCTCCTTACGAGCAGTACTTC. Translating gives CASRTQAAAPYEQYF.

The chain carries TRBV28 and TRBJ1-1; D may be TRBD1 (6 bases). CDR3 size: 15 residues. Germline loops: CDR1 MDHEN, CDR2 SYDVKM. Trimming removed 6 bases from V and 6 bases from J, with 20 bases in between. The DNA of the CDR3 is TGTGCCAGCAGCCCCAGGGGATCCGGTTGGGCTGAAGCTTTCTTT. Its translation: CASSPRGSGWAEAFF. Complete variable domain (other parts from reference TRBV28 and TRBJ1-1): DVKVTQSSRYLVKRTGEKVFLECVQDMDHENMFWYRQDPGLGLRLIYFSYDVKMKEKGDIPEGYSVSREKKERFSLILESASTNQTSMYLCASSPRGSGWAEAFFGQGTRLTVV.

The chain is built from TRBV9 and TRBJ1-6, with 12 positions matching TRBD1. Germline V lookup: CDR1 SGDLS, CDR2 YYNGEE. The CDR3 has 20 residues. Trimming took 4 bases from V and 4 from J; bases not matched to a gene: 15. DNA for the CDR3: TGTGCCAGCAGCTCATTGCCGGGACAGGGGGCCAGGGGTTATAATTCACCCCTCCACTTT. Amino acids: CASSSLPGQGARGYNSPLHF.

The J gene is TRBJ2-5, the V gene TRBV15; 10 bases are shared with TRBD1. The CDR3 is 15 amino acids. CDR1 is LNHNV and CDR2 is YYDKDF in the germline V gene (reference sequence). Trimming cost V 2 bases and J 5 bases; bases outside gene matches: 5. CDR3 residues: CATSRWGQGLETQYF. The DNA for the CDR3 is TGTGCCACCAGCAGATGGGGACAGGGGTTGGAGACCCAGTACTTC. Full variable domain (missing parts from reference TRBV15 and TRBJ2-5): DAMVIQNPRYQVTQFGKPVTLSCSQTLNHNVMYWYQQKSSQAPKLLFHYYDKDFNNEADTPDNFQSRRPNTSFCFLDIRSPGLGDTAMYLCATSRWGQGLETQYFGPGTRLLVL.

The V gene is TRBV5-1, the J gene TRBJ1-5, with 11 bases lining up with TRBD1. The germline gives CDR1 SGHRS, CDR2 YFSETQ. Germline trimming cut 4 bases from V and 6 bases from J; bases unmatched to any gene: 9. The CDR3 consists of 16 residues. Written as DNA, the CDR3 is TGCGCCAGCAGCCCGCTAGGACAGGGGGCGGGTCAGCCCCAGCATTTT. It codes for CASSPLGQGAGQPQHF.

The rearrangement uses TRBV19 and TRBJ2-7; 11 bases align to TRBD1. The CDR3 has 14 residues. Germline CDR1 and CDR2: LNHDA and SQIVND (reference sequence). Trimming took 10 bases from V and 7 from J; bases not matched to a gene: 12. This CDR3 reads CATSMDRGRGEQYF. For the CDR3, the DNA is TGTGCCACCTCGATGGACAGGGGGCGCGGGGAGCAGTACTTC. The complete variable domain, with remaining parts taken from reference TRBV19 and TRBJ2-7, reads DGGITQSPKYLFRKEGQNVTLSCEQNLNHDAMYWYRQDPGQGLRLIYYSQIVNDFQKGDIAEGYSVSREKKESFPLTVTSAQKNPTAFYLCATSMDRGRGEQYFGPGTRLTVT.

This sequence joins TRBV27 and TRBJ1-1; D gene ambiguous. Germline V gene data show CDR1 as MNHEY and CDR2 as SMNVEV (reference sequence). The CDR3 loop spans 13 amino acids. V dropped 8 bases and J dropped 0 bases, with 10 bases sitting between them. The CDR3, as DNA: TGTGCCAGCGAGAGGATTATGAACACTGAAGCTTTCTTT. It yields the protein CASERIMNTEAFF.

The chain carries TRBV18 and TRBJ1-1; D unclear. Trimming took off 2 bases at V and 2 bases at J, with 6 bases between the two ends. Germline V gene data show CDR1 as KGHSH and CDR2 as LQKENI. The CDR3 consists of 13 residues. As DNA, the CDR3 is TGTGCCAGCTCACCAATAGCCAACACTGAAGCTTTCTTT. Translated, it gives CASSPIANTEAFF.

Many counts were recorded for this clone. The gene calls are TRBV19 and TRBJ1-4; tentatively, D is TRBD1 (6 bases). Trimming left V 7 bases short and J 5 bases short, with 17 bases between. The CDR3 is 15 residues long. Germline assignment: CDR1 LNHDA and CDR2 SQIVND (reference sequence). CDR3 DNA: TGTGCCAGTACCGCTACAGGGAACTTAAATGAAAAACTGTTTTTT. Translated: CASTATGNLNEKLFF. The full variable domain, rest sourced from reference TRBV19 and TRBJ1-4, is DGGITQSPKYLFRKEGQNVTLSCEQNLNHDAMYWYRQDPGQGLRLIYYSQIVNDFQKGDIAEGYSVSREKKESFPLTVTSAQKNPTAFYLCASTATGNLNEKLFFGSGTQLSVL.

CDR3 in amino acids: CATSAGSGNTIYF. The CDR3 nucleotides read TGTGCCACCAGTGCCGGCTCTGGAAACACCATATATTTT. This chain links TRBV24-1 with TRBJ1-3; D is unclear. The V and J ends lost 5 bases and 0 bases respectively, with 4 bases between them. CDR3 size: 13 residues. Germline V gives CDR1 KGHDR, CDR2 SFDVKD.

This clone appeared a few times. The chain carries TRBV7-2 and TRBJ2-3; no clear D gene. This CDR3 is built from 11 residues. Trimming pared 3 bases from V and 5 bases from J, leaving 3 bases between. The germline CDR1 and CDR2 sequences are SGHTA and FQGNSA. CDR3 sequence reads: CASSFLDTQYF. CDR3 DNA sequence: TGTGCCAGCAGCTTTCTAGATACGCAGTATTTT.

The rearrangement links TRBV9 to TRBJ2-1, with 7 bases matching TRBD1. Germline V gene lookup returns CDR1 SGDLS and CDR2 YYNGEE. J was trimmed by 4 bases and V by 0 bases; bases with no gene match: 4. There are 15 residues in the CDR3. CDR3 in amino acids: CASSVAGTEYNEQFF. For the CDR3, the DNA is TGTGCCAGCAGCGTAGCAGGGACAGAATACAATGAGCAGTTCTTC.